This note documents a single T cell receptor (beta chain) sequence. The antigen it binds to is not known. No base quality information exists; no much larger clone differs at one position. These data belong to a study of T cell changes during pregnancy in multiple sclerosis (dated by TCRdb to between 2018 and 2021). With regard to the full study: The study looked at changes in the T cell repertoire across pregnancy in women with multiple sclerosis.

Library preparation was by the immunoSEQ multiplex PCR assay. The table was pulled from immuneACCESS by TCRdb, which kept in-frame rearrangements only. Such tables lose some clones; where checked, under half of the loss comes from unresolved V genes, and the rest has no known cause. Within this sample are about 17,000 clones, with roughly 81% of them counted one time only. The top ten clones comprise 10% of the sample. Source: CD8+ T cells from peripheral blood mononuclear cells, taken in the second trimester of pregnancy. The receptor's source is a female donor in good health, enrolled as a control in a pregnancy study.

For the CDR3, the sequence is CASSYASTGLNTEAFF. The DNA is TGTGCCAGCAGCTATGCGTCGACAGGGTTGAACACTGAAGCTTTCTTT. The rearrangement combines TRBV7-8 with TRBJ1-1, and TRBD1 matches 7 of the central bases. Trimming removed 4 bases from V and 0 bases from J; the gene matches leave 8 bases unexplained. The germline V gene specifies SGHVS as CDR1 and FQNEAQ as CDR2. The CDR3 holds 16 amino acids from the cysteine to the phenylalanine. The only DNA kept is the CDR3, 48 bases in frame from the first base.